This T cell receptor beta chain was captured by sequencing in a study of T cell repertoires in aging, cancer and after chemotherapy. Study at large: Healthy donor repertoires were recorded over several months to years and showed clear clonal overlap. General study points: Median generation probability rose over the chemotherapy interval in each cancer cohort, suggesting rebound thymic output.

Worth noting for this clonotype: Its antigen is as yet unknown. One end of the junction does not line up with germline, which may come from a read error.

Peripheral blood genomic DNA, not sorted cells or RNA, was the template. Germline loops: CDR1 KGHDR, CDR2 SFDVKD. This CDR3 has 15 residues. A mixed TRB-A/B primer pool amplified rearranged TRB by multiplex touch-down PCR. One entry per CDR3 protein results from TCRdb running MiXCR on the multiplex PCR reads. The sample records 9,000 or so distinct CDR3 sequences, under 45% being singletons. The rearrangement uses TRBV24-1 and TRBJ2-6; perhaps D is TRBD1 or TRBD2 (7 bases each). The sequenced material came from blood. This clonotype was sampled from a human donor in good health. The CDR3 here is CATSQGGSGVNVLTF. The CDR3 DNA reads as TGTGCCACCAGTCAGGGGGGGTCCGGGGTCAACGTCCTGACTTTC.